This record covers a single T cell receptor beta chain. These data belong to a study of blood T cell repertoires in COVID-19. The wider study: Acute and convalescent COVID-19 specimens originated in the United States, Italy and Spain. In each case, the material was cDNA or gDNA derived from T cells, B-cell-depleted T cells, or PBMCs.

As processed by the authors: Estimated nucleated cell counts came from reference gene primer amplification. Sequenced by immunoSEQ multiplex PCR; TCRdb stores in-frame clones only, minus some. That table furnishes V, J and clone size, whereas the DNA furnished D and trimming. The repertoire holds about 440,000 clones, with nearly 90% as singletons. Germline V gene lookup returns CDR1 SGHRS and CDR2 YFSETQ. The J segment lost 0 bases and the V segment lost 3 bases, leaving 3 bases of the junction unmatched. The CDR3 covers 16 residues. Participant-reported clinical history was the basis for cohort assignment.

This chain links TRBV5-1 with TRBJ1-4; TRBD1 matches 9 bases. This clonotype was sampled from a woman under 30 with acute COVID-19. Sequenced sample: PBMCs or T cells enriched from blood (not recorded which). The CDR3 DNA reads as TGCGCCAGCAGCTGGGGACAGGGTGCAACTAATGAAAAACTGTTTTTT. Its protein product is CASSWGQGATNEKLFF. Complete variable domain (other parts from reference TRBV5-1 and TRBJ1-4): KAGVTQTPRYLIKTRGQQVTLSCSPISGHRSVSWYQQTPGQGLQFLFEYFSETQRNKGNFPGRFSGRQFSNSRSEMNVSTLELGDSALYLCASSWGQGATNEKLFFGSGTQLSVL.